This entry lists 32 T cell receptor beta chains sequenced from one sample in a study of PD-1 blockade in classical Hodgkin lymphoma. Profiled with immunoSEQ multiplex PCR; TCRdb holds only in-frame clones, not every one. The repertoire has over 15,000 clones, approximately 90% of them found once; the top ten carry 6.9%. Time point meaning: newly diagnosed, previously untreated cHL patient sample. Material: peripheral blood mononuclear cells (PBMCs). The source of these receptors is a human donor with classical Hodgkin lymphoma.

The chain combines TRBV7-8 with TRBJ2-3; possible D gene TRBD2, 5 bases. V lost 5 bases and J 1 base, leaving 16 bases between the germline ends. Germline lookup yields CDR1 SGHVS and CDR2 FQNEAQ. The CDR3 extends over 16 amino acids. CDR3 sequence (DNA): TGTGCCAGCAGCCCCCCCACTAGTCTTGGCACAGATACGCAGTATTTT. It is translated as CASSPPTSLGTDTQYF.

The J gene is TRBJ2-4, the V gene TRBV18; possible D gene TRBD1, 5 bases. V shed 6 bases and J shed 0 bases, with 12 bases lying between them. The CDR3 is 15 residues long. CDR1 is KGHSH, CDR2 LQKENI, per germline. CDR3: CASSPDRVAKNIQYF. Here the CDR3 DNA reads TGTGCCAGCTCTCCCGACAGAGTAGCCAAAAACATTCAGTACTTC.

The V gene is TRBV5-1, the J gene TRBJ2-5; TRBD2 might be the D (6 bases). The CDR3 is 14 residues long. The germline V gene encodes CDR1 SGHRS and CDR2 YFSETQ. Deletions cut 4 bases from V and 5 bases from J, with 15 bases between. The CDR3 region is CASSEGLGGETQYF. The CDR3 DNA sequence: TGCGCCAGCAGCGAGGGACTTGGCGGGGAGACCCAGTACTTC.

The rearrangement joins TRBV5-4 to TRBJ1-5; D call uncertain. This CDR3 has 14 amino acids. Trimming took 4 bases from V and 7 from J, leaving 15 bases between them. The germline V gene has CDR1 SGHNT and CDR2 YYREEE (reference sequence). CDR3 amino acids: CASSLEGGGQPQHF. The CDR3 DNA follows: TGTGCCAGCAGCCTGGAGGGAGGAGGGCAGCCCCAGCATTTT.

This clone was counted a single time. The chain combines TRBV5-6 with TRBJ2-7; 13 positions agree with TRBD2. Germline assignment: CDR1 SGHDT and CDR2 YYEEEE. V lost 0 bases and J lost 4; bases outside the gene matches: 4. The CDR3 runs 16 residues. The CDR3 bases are TGTGCCAGCAGCTTGGGGGGACTAGCGGGAAGGTACGAGCAGTACTTC. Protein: CASSLGGLAGRYEQYF.

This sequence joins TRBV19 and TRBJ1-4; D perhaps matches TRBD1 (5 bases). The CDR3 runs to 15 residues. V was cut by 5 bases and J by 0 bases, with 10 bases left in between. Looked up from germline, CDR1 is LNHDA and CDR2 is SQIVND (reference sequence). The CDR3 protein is CASSSGSATNEKLFF. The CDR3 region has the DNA TGTGCCAGTAGTTCAGGGTCGGCAACTAATGAAAAACTGTTTTTT.

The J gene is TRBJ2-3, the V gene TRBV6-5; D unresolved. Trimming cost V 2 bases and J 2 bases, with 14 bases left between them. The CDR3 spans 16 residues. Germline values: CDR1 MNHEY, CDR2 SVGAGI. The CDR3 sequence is CASSYAPGRNTDTQYF. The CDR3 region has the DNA TGTGCCAGCAGTTACGCCCCTGGACGGAACACAGATACGCAGTATTTT.

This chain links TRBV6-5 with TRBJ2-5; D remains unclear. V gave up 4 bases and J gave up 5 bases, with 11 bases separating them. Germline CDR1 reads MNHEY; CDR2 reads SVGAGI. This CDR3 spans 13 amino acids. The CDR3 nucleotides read TGTGCCAGCAGTTGGCAACTCTATGAGACCCAGTACTTC. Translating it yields CASSWQLYETQYF.

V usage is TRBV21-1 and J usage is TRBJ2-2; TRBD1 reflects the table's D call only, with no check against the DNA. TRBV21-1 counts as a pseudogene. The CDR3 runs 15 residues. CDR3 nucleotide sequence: TGTGCCAGCAGTTCCTGGGCATCGAACACCGGGGAGCTGTTTTTT. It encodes CASSSWASNTGELFF.

CDR3 sequence reads: CASSRDSPRGTEAFF. In DNA, the CDR3 is TGTGCCAGCAGCCGGGACAGCCCCAGGGGCACTGAAGCTTTCTTT. The chain uses TRBV27 and TRBJ1-1; TRBD1 aligns across 7 bases. Germline V gene sequence: CDR1 MNHEY, CDR2 SMNVEV (reference sequence). The CDR3 runs to 15 residues. The J segment lost 4 bases and the V segment lost 6 bases, leaving 11 bases of the junction unmatched.

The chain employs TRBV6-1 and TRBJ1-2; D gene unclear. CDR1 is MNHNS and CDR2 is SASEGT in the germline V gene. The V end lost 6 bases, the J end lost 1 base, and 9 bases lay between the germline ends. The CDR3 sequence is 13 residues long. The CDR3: CASSAGSNYGYTF. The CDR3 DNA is TGTGCCAGCAGCGCGGGCAGTAACTATGGCTACACCTTC.

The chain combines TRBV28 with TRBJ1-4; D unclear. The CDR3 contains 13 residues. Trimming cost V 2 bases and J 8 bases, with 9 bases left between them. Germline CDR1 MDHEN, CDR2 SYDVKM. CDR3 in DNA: TGTGCCAGCAGTTTAGGGCAGACAGAAAAACTGTTTTTT. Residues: CASSLGQTEKLFF.

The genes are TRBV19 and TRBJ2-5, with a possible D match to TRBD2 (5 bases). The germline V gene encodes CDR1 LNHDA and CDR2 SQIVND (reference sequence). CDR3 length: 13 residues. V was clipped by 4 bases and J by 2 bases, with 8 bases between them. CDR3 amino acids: CASSRTQQETQYF. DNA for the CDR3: TGTGCCAGTAGTAGGACTCAACAAGAGACCCAGTACTTC.

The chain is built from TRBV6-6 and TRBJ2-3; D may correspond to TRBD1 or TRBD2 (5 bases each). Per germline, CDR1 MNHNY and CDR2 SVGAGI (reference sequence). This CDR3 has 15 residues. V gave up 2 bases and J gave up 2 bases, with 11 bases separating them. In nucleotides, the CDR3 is TGTGCCAGCAGTTACGGGGCGGGTGCCACAGATACGCAGTATTTT. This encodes CASSYGAGATDTQYF.

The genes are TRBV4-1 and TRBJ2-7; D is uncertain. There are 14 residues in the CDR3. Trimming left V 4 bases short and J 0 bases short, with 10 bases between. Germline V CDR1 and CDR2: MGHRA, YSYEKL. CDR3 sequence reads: CASSPQENSYEQYF. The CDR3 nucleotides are TGCGCCAGCAGCCCCCAGGAGAACTCCTACGAGCAGTACTTC.

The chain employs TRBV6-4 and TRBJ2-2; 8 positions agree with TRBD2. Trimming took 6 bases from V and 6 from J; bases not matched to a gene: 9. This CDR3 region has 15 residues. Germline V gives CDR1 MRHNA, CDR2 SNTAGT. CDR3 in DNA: TGTGCCAGCAGCCCCGGGACTAGGGTCGCCGGGGAGCTGTTTTTT. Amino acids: CASSPGTRVAGELFF.

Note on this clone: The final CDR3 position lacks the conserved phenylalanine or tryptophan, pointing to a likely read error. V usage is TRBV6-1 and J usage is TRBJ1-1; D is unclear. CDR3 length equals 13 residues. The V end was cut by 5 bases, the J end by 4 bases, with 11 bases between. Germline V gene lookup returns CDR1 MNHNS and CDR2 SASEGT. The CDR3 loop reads CASSSPFGTEAFL. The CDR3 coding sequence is TGTGCCAGCAGTAGCCCCTTCGGCACTGAAGCTTTCCTT.

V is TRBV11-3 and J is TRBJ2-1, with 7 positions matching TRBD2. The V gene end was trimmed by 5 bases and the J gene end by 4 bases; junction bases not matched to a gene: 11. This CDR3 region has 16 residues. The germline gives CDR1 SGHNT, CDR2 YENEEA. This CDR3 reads CASSPIRGGGYNEQFF. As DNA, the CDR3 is TGTGCCAGCAGCCCTATAAGGGGCGGGGGTTACAATGAGCAGTTCTTC.

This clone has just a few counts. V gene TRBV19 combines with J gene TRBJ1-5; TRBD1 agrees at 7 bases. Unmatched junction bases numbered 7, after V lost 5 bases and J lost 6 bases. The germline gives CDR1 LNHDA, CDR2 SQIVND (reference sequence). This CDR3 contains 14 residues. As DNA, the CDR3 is TGTGCCAGTAGTGAAGGGGGCGCGGGTCAGCCCCAGCATTTT. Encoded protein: CASSEGGAGQPQHF.

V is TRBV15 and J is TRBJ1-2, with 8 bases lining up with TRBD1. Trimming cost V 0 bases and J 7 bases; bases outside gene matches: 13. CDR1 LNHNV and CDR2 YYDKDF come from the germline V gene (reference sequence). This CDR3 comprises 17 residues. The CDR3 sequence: CATSREPGQVPLSGYTF. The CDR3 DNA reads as TGTGCCACCAGCAGAGAGCCGGGACAGGTACCTCTGAGTGGCTACACCTTC.

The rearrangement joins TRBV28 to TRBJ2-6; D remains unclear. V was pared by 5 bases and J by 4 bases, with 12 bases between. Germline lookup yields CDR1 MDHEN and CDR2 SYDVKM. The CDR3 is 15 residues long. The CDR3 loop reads CASSGSWPGANVLTF. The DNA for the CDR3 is TGTGCCAGCAGTGGGTCCTGGCCCGGGGCCAACGTCCTGACTTTC.

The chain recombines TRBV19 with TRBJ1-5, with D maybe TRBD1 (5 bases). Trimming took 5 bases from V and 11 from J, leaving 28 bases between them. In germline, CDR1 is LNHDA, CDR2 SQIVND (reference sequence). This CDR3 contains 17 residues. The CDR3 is CASSWPGGPPNVLSQHF. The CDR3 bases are TGTGCCAGTAGTTGGCCGGGGGGACCTCCCAACGTTTTGTCCCAGCATTTT.

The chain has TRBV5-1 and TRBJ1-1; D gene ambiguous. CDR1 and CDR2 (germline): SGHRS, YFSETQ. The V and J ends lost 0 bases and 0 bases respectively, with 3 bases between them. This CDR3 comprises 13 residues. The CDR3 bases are TGCGCCAGCAGCTTGGGTATGAACACTGAAGCTTTCTTT. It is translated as CASSLGMNTEAFF.

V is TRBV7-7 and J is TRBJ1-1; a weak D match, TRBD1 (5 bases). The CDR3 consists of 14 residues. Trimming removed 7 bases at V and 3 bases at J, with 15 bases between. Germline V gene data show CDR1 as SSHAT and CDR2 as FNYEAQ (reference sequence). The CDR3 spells CASTPWVGDTEAFF. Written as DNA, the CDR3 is TGTGCCAGCACCCCGTGGGTGGGGGACACTGAAGCTTTCTTT.

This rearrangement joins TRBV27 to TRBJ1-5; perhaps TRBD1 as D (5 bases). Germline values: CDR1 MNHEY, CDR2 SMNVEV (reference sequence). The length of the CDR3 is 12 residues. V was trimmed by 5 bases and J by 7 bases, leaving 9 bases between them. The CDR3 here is CASSTGGQPQHF. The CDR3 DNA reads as TGTGCCAGCAGTACGGGGGGACAGCCCCAGCATTTT.

This chain's CDR3 is CASSPRGGQETQYF. Here the CDR3 DNA reads TGTGCCAGCAGCCCCCGAGGCGGCCAAGAGACCCAGTACTTC. The chain carries TRBV6-4 and TRBJ2-5; no clear D. Germline V CDR1 and CDR2: MRHNA, SNTAGT. V dropped 6 bases and J dropped 1 base, with 12 bases sitting between them. There are 14 residues in the CDR3.

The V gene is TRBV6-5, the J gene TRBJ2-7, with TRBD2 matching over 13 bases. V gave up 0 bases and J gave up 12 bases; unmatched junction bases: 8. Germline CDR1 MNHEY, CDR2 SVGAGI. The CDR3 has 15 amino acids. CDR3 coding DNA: TGTGCCAGCAGTTACTCCGGACTAGCGGGGGTACTCCCGTACTTC. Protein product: CASSYSGLAGVLPYF.

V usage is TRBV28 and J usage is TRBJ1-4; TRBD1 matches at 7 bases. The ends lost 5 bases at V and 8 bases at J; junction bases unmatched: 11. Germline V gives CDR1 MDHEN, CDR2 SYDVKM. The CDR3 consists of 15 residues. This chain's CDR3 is CASSIRTGLAEKLFF. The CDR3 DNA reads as TGTGCCAGCAGTATTCGGACAGGCTTGGCGGAAAAACTGTTTTTT. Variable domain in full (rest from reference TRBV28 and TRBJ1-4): DVKVTQSSRYLVKRTGEKVFLECVQDMDHENMFWYRQDPGLGLRLIYFSYDVKMKEKGDIPEGYSVSREKKERFSLILESASTNQTSMYLCASSIRTGLAEKLFFGSGTQLSVL.

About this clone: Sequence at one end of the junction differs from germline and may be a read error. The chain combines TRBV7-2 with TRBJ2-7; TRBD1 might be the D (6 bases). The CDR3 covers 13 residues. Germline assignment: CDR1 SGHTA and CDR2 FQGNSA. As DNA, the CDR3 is TGTGCCAGCAGTTCACAGGGCGCCTACAAGCAGTACTTC. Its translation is CASSSQGAYKQYF.

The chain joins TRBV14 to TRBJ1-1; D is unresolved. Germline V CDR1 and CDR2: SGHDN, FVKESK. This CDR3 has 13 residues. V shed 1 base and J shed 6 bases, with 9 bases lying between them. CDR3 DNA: TGTGCCAGCAGCCAAGTCCCTGGGGCTGAAGCTTTCTTT. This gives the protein CASSQVPGAEAFF. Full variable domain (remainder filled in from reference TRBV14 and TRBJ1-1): EAGVTQFPSHSVIEKGQTVTLRCDPISGHDNLYWYRRVMGKEIKFLLHFVKESKQDESGMPNNRFLAERTGGTYSTLKVQPAELEDSGVYFCASSQVPGAEAFFGQGTRLTVV.

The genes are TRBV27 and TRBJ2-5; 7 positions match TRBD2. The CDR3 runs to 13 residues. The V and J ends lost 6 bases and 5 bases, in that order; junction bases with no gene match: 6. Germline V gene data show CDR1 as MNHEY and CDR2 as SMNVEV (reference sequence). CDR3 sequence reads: CASSRGREETQYF. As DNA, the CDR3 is TGTGCCAGCAGCCGGGGGAGGGAGGAGACCCAGTACTTC.

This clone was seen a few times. CDR3 residues: CASSENDENTEAFF. CDR3 sequence (DNA): TGTGCCAGCAGTGAAAATGATGAGAACACTGAAGCTTTCTTT. This chain joins TRBV6-4 and TRBJ1-1; D unresolved. The CDR3 loop spans 14 amino acids. The germline CDR1 and CDR2 sequences are MRHNA and SNTAGT. V was cut by 3 bases and J by 1 base, with 9 bases left in between.